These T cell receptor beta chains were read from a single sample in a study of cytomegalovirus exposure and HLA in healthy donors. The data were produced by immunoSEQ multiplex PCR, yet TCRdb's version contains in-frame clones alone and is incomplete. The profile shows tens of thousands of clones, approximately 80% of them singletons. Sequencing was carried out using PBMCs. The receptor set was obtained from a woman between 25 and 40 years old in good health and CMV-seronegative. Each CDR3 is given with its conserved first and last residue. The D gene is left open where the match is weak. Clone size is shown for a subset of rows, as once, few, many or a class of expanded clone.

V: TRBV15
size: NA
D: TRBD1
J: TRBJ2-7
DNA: TGTGCCACCAGCCGTCGGGACAGCGTATCCTACGAGCAGTACTTC
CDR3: CATSRRDSVSYEQYF

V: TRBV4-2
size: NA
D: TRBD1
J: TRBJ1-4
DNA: TGTGCCAGCAGCCAGGACCAGGGGGTTGATGAAAAACTGTTTTTT
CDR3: CASSQDQGVDEKLFF

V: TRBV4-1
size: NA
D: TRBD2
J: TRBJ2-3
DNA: TGCGCCAGCAGCCAGAGGGGACTAGCGGGGAACACAGATACGCAGTATTTT
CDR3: CASSQRGLAGNTDTQYF

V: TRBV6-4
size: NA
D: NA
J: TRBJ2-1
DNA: TGTGCCAGCAGTGAGTCCGGGGAGTATGAGCAGTTCTTC
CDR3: CASSESGEYEQFF

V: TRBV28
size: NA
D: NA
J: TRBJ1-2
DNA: TGTGCCAGCAGTTTAGAGAGGGAGGGCTATGGCTACACCTTC
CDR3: CASSLEREGYGYTF

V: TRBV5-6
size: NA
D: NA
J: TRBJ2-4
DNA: TGTGCCAGCAGCTTTTATAAGCAGGATCGAAGCATTCAGTACTTC
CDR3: CASSFYKQDRSIQYF

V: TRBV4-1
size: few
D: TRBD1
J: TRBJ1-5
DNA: TGCGCCAGCAGCCAACAACCGGGACAGGTAGTTCAGCCCCAGCATTTT
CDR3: CASSQQPGQVVQPQHF

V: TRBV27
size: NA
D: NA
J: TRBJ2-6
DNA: TGTGCCAGCCTAGGCTCTGGGGCCAACGTCCTGACTTTC
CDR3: CASLGSGANVLTF

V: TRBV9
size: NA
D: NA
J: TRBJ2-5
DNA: TGTGCCAGCAGCGTAGGGCAGGGCAGTCGAGAGACCCAGTACTTC
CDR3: CASSVGQGSRETQYF

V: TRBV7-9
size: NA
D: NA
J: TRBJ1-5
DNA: TGTGCCAGCAGCTCTGTTGCGGGGAATCAGCCCCAGCATTTT
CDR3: CASSSVAGNQPQHF

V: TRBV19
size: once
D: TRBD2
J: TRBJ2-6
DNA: TGTGCCAGTAGTATCCGCGGGGGGTCGGACTCTGGGGCCAACGTCCTGACTTTC
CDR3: CASSIRGGSDSGANVLTF

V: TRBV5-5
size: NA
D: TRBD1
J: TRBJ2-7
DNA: TGTGCCAGCAGCTCTGGACAGGGGTTCTACGAGCAGTACTTC
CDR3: CASSSGQGFYEQYF

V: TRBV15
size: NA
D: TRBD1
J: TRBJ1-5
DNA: TGTGCCACCAGCAATGGGGGACAGGGAAATGCTGCGGATTGGCCCCAGCATTTT
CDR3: CATSNGGQGNAADWPQHF

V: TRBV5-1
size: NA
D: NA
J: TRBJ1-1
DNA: TGCGCCAGCAGCACCCAGACAGGGAACACTGAAGCTTTCTTT
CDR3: CASSTQTGNTEAFF

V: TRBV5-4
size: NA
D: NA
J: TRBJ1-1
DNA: TGTGCCAGCAACCCAAGCCCCATGAACACTGAAGCTTTCTTT
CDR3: CASNPSPMNTEAFF

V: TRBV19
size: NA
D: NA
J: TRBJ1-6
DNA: TGTGCCAGTAGTATCGTGAATTCACCCCTCCACTTT
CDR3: CASSIVNSPLHF

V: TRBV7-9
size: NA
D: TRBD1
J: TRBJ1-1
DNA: TGTGCCAGCGGGGGACAGGACACTGAAGCTTTCTTT
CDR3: CASGGQDTEAFF

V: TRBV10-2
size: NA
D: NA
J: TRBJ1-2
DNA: TGCGCCAGCAGTGAGTCGGCAGCTAACTATGGCTACACCTTC
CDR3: CASSESAANYGYTF

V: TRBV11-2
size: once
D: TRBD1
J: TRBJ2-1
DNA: TGTGCCAGCAGCTTAGCGGGACAGGTTGATAATGAGCAGTTCTTC
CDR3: CASSLAGQVDNEQFF

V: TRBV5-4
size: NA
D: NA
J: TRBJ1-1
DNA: TGTGCCAGCAGCTTGAACCATGCCATGGTAAGAGGAACCATGAACACTGAAGCTTTCTTT
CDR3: CASSLNHAMVRGTMNTEAFF

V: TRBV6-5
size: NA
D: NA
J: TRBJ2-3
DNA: TGTGCCAGCAGTTACTCGGGTACGGCAGGGTTGGATACGCAGTATTTT
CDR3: CASSYSGTAGLDTQYF

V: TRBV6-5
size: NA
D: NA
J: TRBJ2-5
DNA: TGTGCCAGCAGTTACTCCGGGAACCAAGAGACCCAGTACTTC
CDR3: CASSYSGNQETQYF

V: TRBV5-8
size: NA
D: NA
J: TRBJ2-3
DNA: TGTGCCAGCAGCATCAGGGGAGTCACAGATACGCAGTATTTT
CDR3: CASSIRGVTDTQYF

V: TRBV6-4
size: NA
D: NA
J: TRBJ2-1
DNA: TGTGCCAGCAGTGACTCCACCGCGAGCTCCTACAATGAGCAGTTCTTC
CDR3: CASSDSTASSYNEQFF

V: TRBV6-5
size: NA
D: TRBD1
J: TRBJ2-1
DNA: TGTGCCAGCAGTCACCTCTTGGACAGGGGGAATGAGCAGTTCTTC
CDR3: CASSHLLDRGNEQFF

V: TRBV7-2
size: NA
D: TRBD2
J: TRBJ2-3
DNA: TGTGCCAGCAGCTTAGCACGCAGGACTAGCGGGGGGGTAGGAACAGATACGCAGTATTTT
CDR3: CASSLARRTSGGVGTDTQYF

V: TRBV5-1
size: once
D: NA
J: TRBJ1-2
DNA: TGCGCCAGCAGCTTGGGGCAGGGCGCAAACTATGGCTACACCTTC
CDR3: CASSLGQGANYGYTF

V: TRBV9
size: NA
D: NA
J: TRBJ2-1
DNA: TGTGCCAGCACCCCCGCCGAGCTAGGCTACAATGAGCAGTTCTTC
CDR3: CASTPAELGYNEQFF

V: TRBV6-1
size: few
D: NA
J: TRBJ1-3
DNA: TGTGCCAGCAGTCACAGGGACTCTGGAAACACCATATATTTT
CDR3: CASSHRDSGNTIYF

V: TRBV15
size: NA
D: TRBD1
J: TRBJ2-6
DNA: TGTGCCACCAGCTCCCGGACAGGGAGCTCTGGGGCCAACGTCCTGACTTTC
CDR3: CATSSRTGSSGANVLTF

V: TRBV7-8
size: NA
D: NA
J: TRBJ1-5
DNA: TGTGCCAGCAGCCTACAGGGTAGCAATCAGCCCCAGCATTTT
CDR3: CASSLQGSNQPQHF

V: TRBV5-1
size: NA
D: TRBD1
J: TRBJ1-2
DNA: TGCGCCAGTGGACAGGGGAATATGGATGGCTACACCTTC
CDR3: CASGQGNMDGYTF

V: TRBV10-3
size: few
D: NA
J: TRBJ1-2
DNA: TGTGCCATCAGTGAGTCGAGGAACTATGGCTACACCTTC
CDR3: CAISESRNYGYTF

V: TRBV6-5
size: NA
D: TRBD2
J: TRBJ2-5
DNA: TGTGCCAGCAGTTACTCGGCGGGGGGGGCGGAGACCCAGTACTTC
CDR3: CASSYSAGGAETQYF

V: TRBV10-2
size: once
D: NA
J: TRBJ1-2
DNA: TGCGCCAGCCGAAGGACAGATGGCTACACCTTC
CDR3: CASRRTDGYTF

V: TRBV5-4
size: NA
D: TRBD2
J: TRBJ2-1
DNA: TGTGCCAGCAGCCCTAGCGGGGGGGCCTCATACAATGAGCAGTTCTTC
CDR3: CASSPSGGASYNEQFF

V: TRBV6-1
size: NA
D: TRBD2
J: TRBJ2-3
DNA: TGTGCCAGCGGCAGCGGGGGGGTAACAGATACGCAGTATTTT
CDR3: CASGSGGVTDTQYF

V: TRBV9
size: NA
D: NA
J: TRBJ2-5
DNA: TGTGCCAGCAGCGTAGCTCTTGCGGTCCAAGAGACCCAGTACTTC
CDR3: CASSVALAVQETQYF

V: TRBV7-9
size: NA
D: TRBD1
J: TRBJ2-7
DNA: TGTGCCAGCAGCTTAAGGGACAGGGAAGGAGAGCAGTACTTC
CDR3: CASSLRDREGEQYF

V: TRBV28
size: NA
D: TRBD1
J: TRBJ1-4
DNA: TGTGCCAGCAGTCATTGGGACAGAACTAATGAAAAACTGTTTTTT
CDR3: CASSHWDRTNEKLFF